This TCR beta chain was identified during a study of CD4 T cells in relation to SARS-CoV-2 and coronaviruses. Method: immunoSEQ multiplex PCR; TCRdb's copy keeps in-frame clones and lacks some. This sample has 40,000 or so clones, with less than 85% found just once. This clone rates as medium-sized (0.01 to 0.1%). Antigen: not known. V shed 5 bases and J 8 bases; nucleotides not matched to a gene: 4. This CDR3 contains 13 residues. Germline V gene sequence: CDR1 SGHDN, CDR2 FVKESK. The sequencing sample was made of naive CD4+ T cells from PBMCs, cultured in vitro. The subset was: naive CD4+ T cells isolated by negative enrichment. The chain carries TRBV14 and TRBJ2-1, with 9 bases aligning to TRBD2. This sequence was found in an adult with COVID-19. CDR3: CASSAGGPHEQFF. The CDR3 DNA reads TGTGCCAGCAGCGCGGGAGGGCCTCATGAGCAGTTCTTC.